A selection of T cell receptor beta chains follows, all from one sample in a study of control samples from healthy donors and cancer patients. Profiling relied on immunoSEQ multiplex PCR, and the TCRdb table lists in-frame clones only, not all of them. The sample lists 90,000 to 100,000 clones, 90% occurring once. What was sequenced was blood. The receptors here all came from a young woman in good health. Each CDR3 is given with its conserved first and last residue. A D gene is named only where the DNA matches it firmly. Clone size, where shown, is once, few, many, or a class for clones that have expanded.

V gene	J gene	clone size	D gene	CDR3 DNA	CDR3 protein
TRBV19	TRBJ2-6	.	.	TGTGCCAGCAGACAGATCTCTGGGGCCAACGTCCTGACTTTC	CASRQISGANVLTF
TRBV6-5	TRBJ2-7	.	.	TGTGCCAGCCGATCCCTGCAGCTCTACGAGCAGTACTTC	CASRSLQLYEQYF
TRBV9	TRBJ2-3	.	TRBD2	TGTGCCAGCAGCGTAGCAATAGCGGGGGACACAGATACGCAGTATTTT	CASSVAIAGDTDTQYF
TRBV28	TRBJ2-4	few	.	TGTGCCAGCAGTTTATTTGGAGGGGTGCTAGCCAAAAACATTCAGTACTTC	CASSLFGGVLAKNIQYF
TRBV7-9	TRBJ1-1	.	TRBD1	TGTGCCAGCCCCGCGGGACAGGGGGTTTTTTTGGCTGAAGCTTTCTTT	CASPAGQGVFLAEAFF
TRBV6-5	TRBJ2-7	.	.	TGTGCCAGCAGAGGGGTGGTCCACGAGCAGTACTTC	CASRGVVHEQYF
TRBV3-1/TRBV3-2	TRBJ2-7	once	.	TGTGCCAGCAGCCAAGAGGGTGGCGGGTTTTCCTACGAGCAGTACTTC	CASSQEGGGFSYEQYF
TRBV6-6	TRBJ1-1	.	.	TGTGCCAGCAGTTACTCGACGGCCTTTGGCGAAGCTTTCTTT	CASSYSTAFGEAFF
TRBV7-2	TRBJ2-1	.	.	TGTGCCAGCAGCTCTAATCCTGGGACATCAGAGCAGTTCTTC	CASSSNPGTSEQFF
TRBV25-1	TRBJ2-7	.	.	TGTGCCAGCAGTGATACAGGGAGGGGGTATGGCTCCTACGAGCAGTACTTC	CASSDTGRGYGSYEQYF
TRBV2	TRBJ2-5	.	.	TGTGCCAGCAGTGAAGGCCGCCTGTCGCATCAAGAGACCCAGTACTTC	CASSEGRLSHQETQYF
TRBV6-5	TRBJ2-7	.	.	TGTGCCGGGCCTGGGGGGCCTTTCCTCGAGCAGTACTTC	CAGPGGPFLEQYF
TRBV7-8	TRBJ2-5	.	TRBD2	TGTGCCAGCAGCTTAGCGGGGGGGGAGACCCAGTACTTC	CASSLAGGETQYF
TRBV12-3/TRBV12-4	TRBJ2-7	once	.	TGTGCCAGCAGTTCGGGGGAGGTCGACTTC	CASSSGEVDF
TRBV9	TRBJ2-2	.	.	TGTGCCAGCAGCCCACAGGTAGGGGGGCCGGACACCGGGGAGCTGTTTTTT	CASSPQVGGPDTGELFF
TRBV27	TRBJ1-2	.	.	TGTGCCAGCAGCCTAACAGGGAACTATGGCTACACCTTC	CASSLTGNYGYTF
TRBV7-3	TRBJ2-2	.	TRBD1	TGTGCCAGCAGCTTACGGGGACAGGGGGACACCGGGGAGCTGTTTTTT	CASSLRGQGDTGELFF
TRBV7-9	TRBJ2-7	.	TRBD1	TGTGCCAGCAGCTTAACACAGGGGAGCTCCTACGAGCAGTACTTC	CASSLTQGSSYEQYF
TRBV7-9	TRBJ1-2	.	.	TGTGCCAGCAGCCCATTGGGACCAAATGGCTACACCTTC	CASSPLGPNGYTF
TRBV5-1	TRBJ1-4	.	.	TGCGCCAGCAGCTTGACATCAACTAATGAAAAACTGTTTTTT	CASSLTSTNEKLFF
TRBV18	TRBJ2-6	.	TRBD1	TGTGCCAGCTCACCCCCGGGACAGGGAAGCTCTGGGGCCAACGTCCTGACTTTC	CASSPPGQGSSGANVLTF
TRBV5-1	TRBJ2-1	.	TRBD2	TGCGCCAGCAGCTTAGATCTAGCGGGTAAAGATGAGCAGTTCTTC	CASSLDLAGKDEQFF
TRBV11-2	TRBJ2-7	.	TRBD1	TGTGCCAGCAGCCGGACAGGGGGCATCTACGAGCAGTACTTC	CASSRTGGIYEQYF
TRBV9	TRBJ2-3	.	TRBD2	TGTGCCAGCAGCGCCGGGACTAGCGAGGATACGCAGTATTTT	CASSAGTSEDTQYF
TRBV5-4	TRBJ1-1	once	.	TGTGCCAGCAGCCCGGATAAGAGAGCTGAAGCTTTCTTT	CASSPDKRAEAFF
TRBV3-1/TRBV3-2	TRBJ1-2	.	TRBD1	TGTGCCAGCAGCCAAGATATGGGACAGGGCGACTATGGCTACACCTTC	CASSQDMGQGDYGYTF
TRBV5-1	TRBJ2-7	few	TRBD1	TGCGCCAGCAGCTTGGAAGGGACAGATACTAGCGAGCAGTACTTC	CASSLEGTDTSEQYF
TRBV10-3	TRBJ1-4	.	.	TGTGCCATCAGGGACGCCGGACTGGATAATGAAAAACTGTTTTTT	CAIRDAGLDNEKLFF
TRBV5-1	TRBJ2-3	once	.	TGCGCCAGCAGCTTGGGCGCGGAAGCTAGCACAGATACGCAGTATTTT	CASSLGAEASTDTQYF
TRBV12-5	TRBJ1-1	.	.	TGTGCTAGTGGTTTGTTGAGGGGGATCACTGAAGCTTTCTTT	CASGLLRGITEAFF
TRBV27	TRBJ1-5	.	TRBD1	TGTGCCAGCAGTGAGACAGGGAGCAATCAGCCCCAGCATTTT	CASSETGSNQPQHF
TRBV5-6	TRBJ2-7	.	.	TGTGCCAGCAGCTTGGGAGGGTCGGGCGAGCAGTACTTC	CASSLGGSGEQYF
TRBV9	TRBJ1-3	.	.	TGTGCCAGCAGCGTAGCCGTGGGGACTGGGTCTGGAAACACCATATATTTT	CASSVAVGTGSGNTIYF
TRBV6-1	TRBJ1-3	.	.	TGTGCCAGCAGTGAAAGGGCCCACTCTGGAAACACCATATATTTT	CASSERAHSGNTIYF
TRBV5-1	TRBJ2-1	.	.	TGCGCCAGCAGTTCTGGACTCGACAATGAGCAGTTCTTC	CASSSGLDNEQFF
TRBV3-1/TRBV3-2	TRBJ2-2	few	.	TGTGCCAGCAGCCCATCGATACAAAGACAGGGAGGCACCGGGGAGCTGTTTTTT	CASSPSIQRQGGTGELFF
TRBV11-2	TRBJ2-7	.	.	TGTGCCAGCAGCCCCTTTTTGGACGAGCAGTACTTC	CASSPFLDEQYF
TRBV5-4	TRBJ1-6	.	.	TGTGCCAGCAGCGTCGCCAGGGATAATTCACCCCTCCACTTT	CASSVARDNSPLHF
TRBV9	TRBJ2-6	.	.	TGTGCCAGCAGCGTAGCCGGGGCCAACGTCCTAACTTTC	CASSVAGANVLTF
TRBV6-1	TRBJ1-5	.	.	TGTGCCAGCAGTGAAAATGGGAATAGCAATCAGCCCCAGCATTTT	CASSENGNSNQPQHF
TRBV21-1	TRBJ1-2	.	.	TGTGCCAGCAGCAAAGATTGCAGGGGTGGCTACACCTTC	CASSKDCRGGYTF
TRBV6-1	TRBJ1-1	.	.	TGTGCCAGCAGTGAATTGAGGGACACTGAAGCTTTCTTT	CASSELRDTEAFF
TRBV9	TRBJ1-6	once	.	TGTGCCAGCAGCGAGGTGTCGACCCCTGGATCACCCCTCCACTTT	CASSEVSTPGSPLHF
TRBV4-1	TRBJ1-2	.	.	TGCGCCAGCAGCCAAGGAAGGGTTAACTATGGCTACACCTTC	CASSQGRVNYGYTF
TRBV7-2	TRBJ1-2	.	.	TGTGCCAGCAGGAGAAACGACCGTAACTATGGCTACACCTTC	CASRRNDRNYGYTF